One sample yielded the 6 T cell receptor beta chains listed below, sequenced in a study of cytotoxic CD8 clonotypes in ibrutinib-treated CLL. The protocol was immunoSEQ multiplex PCR, while the TCRdb copy is restricted to in-frame clones and leaves out a portion. The sample contains around 140,000 clones, approximately 80% of which appear only once. The sequences come from PBMCs, collected after 12 months of ibrutinib treatment. These receptors all come from a human donor with chronic lymphocytic leukemia.

This clone was counted a single time. The chain carries TRBV6-1 and TRBJ2-3, with no clear D. Germline-derived CDR1 and CDR2 are MNHNS and SASEGT. V dropped 1 base and J dropped 6 bases, with 17 bases sitting between them. The length of the CDR3 is 16 residues. CDR3 in DNA: TGTGCCAGCAGTGAAGTTACTATCCCTCTTAGGGATACGCAGTATTTT. It translates to CASSEVTIPLRDTQYF.

This chain uses TRBV9 with TRBJ1-2; a weak D match, TRBD1 (5 bases). CDR1 and CDR2 (germline): SGDLS, YYNGEE. V lost 4 bases to trimming and J lost 6 bases, with 19 bases between them. This CDR3 spans 15 amino acids. DNA for the CDR3: TGTGCCAGCAGCCTATTTTCCGGGACTGGAAATGGCTACACCTTC. Encoded protein: CASSLFSGTGNGYTF. The entire variable domain, with the rest obtained from reference TRBV9 and TRBJ1-2, is as follows: DSGVTQTPKHLITATGQRVTLRCSPRSGDLSVYWYQQSLDQGLQFLIQYYNGEERAKGNILERFSAQQFPDLHSELNLSSLELGDSALYFCASSLFSGTGNGYTFGSGTRLTVV.

This clone showed up just once. The J gene is TRBJ2-7, the V gene TRBV14; 7 bases align to TRBD1. The CDR3 extends over 13 amino acids. Germline V gives CDR1 SGHDN, CDR2 FVKESK. Losses at the gene ends were 5 bases for V and 5 bases for J; bases not matched to a gene: 6. The CDR3 is CASSATGAHEQYF. The CDR3 DNA follows: TGTGCCAGCAGCGCTACAGGGGCCCACGAGCAGTACTTC. The entire variable domain, with the rest obtained from reference TRBV14 and TRBJ2-7, is as follows: EAGVTQFPSHSVIEKGQTVTLRCDPISGHDNLYWYRRVMGKEIKFLLHFVKESKQDESGMPNNRFLAERTGGTYSTLKVQPAELEDSGVYFCASSATGAHEQYFGPGTRLTVT.

V is TRBV18 and J is TRBJ2-1; tentative D call: TRBD2 (7 bases). In germline, CDR1 is KGHSH, CDR2 LQKENI. V lost 0 bases to trimming and J lost 8 bases, with 17 bases between them. The CDR3 runs 16 residues. CDR3 bases: TGTGCCAGCTCACCACCGACGGGGGGCCGGGGAGATGAGCAGTTCTTC. It encodes CASSPPTGGRGDEQFF.

The gene calls are TRBV9 and TRBJ1-3; no definite D call. The CDR3 loop spans 17 amino acids. Trimming pared 0 bases from V and 0 bases from J, leaving 13 bases between. Germline assignment: CDR1 SGDLS and CDR2 YYNGEE. The CDR3 reads CASSVGVPLSSGNTIYF. DNA for the CDR3: TGTGCCAGCAGCGTAGGGGTCCCCCTTTCCTCTGGAAACACCATATATTTT. Based on the CDR3 plus reference TRBV9 and TRBJ1-3, the full variable domain is DSGVTQTPKHLITATGQRVTLRCSPRSGDLSVYWYQQSLDQGLQFLIQYYNGEERAKGNILERFSAQQFPDLHSELNLSSLELGDSALYFCASSVGVPLSSGNTIYFGEGSWLTVV.

The gene calls are TRBV4-2 and TRBJ2-7, with 9 positions matching TRBD2. The CDR3 totals 15 residues. Germline V gene data show CDR1 as LGHNA and CDR2 as YNFKEQ. V was clipped by 3 bases and J by 5 bases; unmatched bases: 8. The CDR3 sequence is CASSHSSVAGDEQYF. CDR3 in DNA: TGTGCCAGCAGCCATTCTTCGGTAGCGGGGGACGAGCAGTACTTC.